The 17 T cell receptor beta chains below come from one sample, sequenced in a study of CD8 T cells in Susac syndrome. An input of roughly 0.5 to 1 ug of RNA was subjected to reverse transcription using random hexamers. TCRdb reanalysed the immunoSEQ multiplex PCR reads using MiXCR and keeps one entry per CDR3 protein. The sample consists of under 200,000 distinct CDR3 sequences, 85% to 95% of them appearing once. The sample consisted of CD8+ T cells from PBMCs. The receptors were sampled from a human donor with multiple sclerosis.

The chain employs TRBV7-6 and TRBJ2-7; the match to TRBD2 covers 11 bases. Trimming took 4 bases from V and 4 from J; bases not matched to a gene: 3. Germline CDR1 reads SGHVS; CDR2 reads FNYEAQ. This CDR3 is 14 amino acids long. The CDR3, as DNA: TGTGCCAGCAGCTCCGGGACTAGCGGATACGAGCAGTACTTC. Encoded protein: CASSSGTSGYEQYF.

The V gene is TRBV7-9, the J gene TRBJ2-2, with D tentatively TRBD2 (7 bases). The length of the CDR3 is 14 residues. The V gene's germline CDR1 is SEHNR and CDR2 FQNEAQ (reference sequence). Trimming took off 5 bases at V and 6 bases at J, with 13 bases between the two ends. CDR3 in DNA: TGTGCCAGCAGCCCGTCCGGGGGGCCCGGGGAGCTGTTTTTT. Translating it yields CASSPSGGPGELFF. Combining the CDR3 with reference TRBV7-9 and TRBJ2-2 gives the whole variable domain DTGVSQNPRHKITKRGQNVTFRCDPISEHNRLYWYRQTLGQGPEFLTYFQNEAQLEKSRLLSDRFSAERPKGSFSTLEIQRTEQGDSAMYLCASSPSGGPGELFFGEGSRLTVL.

The V gene is TRBV2, the J gene TRBJ2-1, with TRBD2 matching 7 bases. The V and J ends lost 10 bases and 4 bases, in that order; junction bases with no gene match: 13. CDR1 and CDR2 from the germline V gene are SNHLY and FYNNEI. This CDR3 region has 15 residues. CDR3 coding DNA: TGTGCCACCTCCCAGCGGGATCCAAAATACAATGAGCAGTTCTTC. Translation gives CATSQRDPKYNEQFF.

The chain couples TRBV29-1 to TRBJ2-1; 8 bases fit TRBD2. There are 20 residues in the CDR3. Germline V gives CDR1 SQVTM, CDR2 ANQGSEA. J lost 2 bases, V lost 1 base, and 19 bases had no gene match. Here the CDR3 DNA reads TGCAGCGTTGAAGGCTTGAGACTAGCGACCCCTAAAGCGACCTACAATGAGCAGTTCTTC. Its translation is CSVEGLRLATPKATYNEQFF.

V gene TRBV2 combines with J gene TRBJ2-6, with D possibly matching TRBD1 (5 bases). Looked up from germline, CDR1 is SNHLY and CDR2 is FYNNEI. The germline V and J ends were trimmed by 10 bases and 0 bases, with 13 bases remaining between them. The CDR3 spans 15 residues. The CDR3 region has the DNA TGTGCCATCAGAGACAGCCGCTCTGGGGCCAACGTCCTGACTTTC. Encoded protein: CAIRDSRSGANVLTF.

This sequence joins TRBV27 and TRBJ2-7, with D unresolved. The germline V gene encodes CDR1 MNHEY and CDR2 SMNVEV (reference sequence). With 0 bases removed from V and 6 bases from J, the gap between germline ends came to 15 bases. The CDR3 length is 15 residues. This chain's CDR3 is CASSLSSRLNSEQYF. The CDR3 bases are TGTGCCAGCAGTTTATCGTCAAGGTTGAACTCCGAGCAGTACTTC.

This chain links TRBV20-1 with TRBJ2-5; 10 positions agree with TRBD1. CDR3 length: 15 amino acids. Germline V gene sequence: CDR1 DFQATT, CDR2 SNEGSKA (reference sequence). Trimming at V came to 1 base and at J to 4 bases, leaving 6 bases not matched to a gene. The CDR3 protein is CSARVMGQGSETQYF. The CDR3, as DNA: TGCAGTGCTAGAGTAATGGGACAGGGGTCAGAGACCCAGTACTTC.

The V and J genes are TRBV7-3 and TRBJ2-1, with 12 nucleotides matching TRBD2. This CDR3 spans 17 amino acids. The J segment lost 5 bases and the V segment lost 1 base, leaving 6 bases of the junction unmatched. In germline, CDR1 is SGHTA, CDR2 FQGTGA. The CDR3 DNA follows: TGTGCCAGCAGCTTAAGAACTAGCGGGGGGAAAAACAATGAGCAGTTCTTC. Its translation: CASSLRTSGGKNNEQFF.

This chain links TRBV6-5 with TRBJ2-4, with D tentatively TRBD2 (6 bases). Per the germline V gene, CDR1 is MNHEY and CDR2 is SVGAGI. The CDR3 is made up of 14 amino acids. Trimming left V 2 bases short and J 1 base short, with 6 bases between. The CDR3 DNA sequence: TGTGCCAGCAGTTACGGAGGGGCCAAAAACATTCAGTACTTC. This gives the protein CASSYGGAKNIQYF.

The DNA of the CDR3 is TGTGCCTGGAACGAGGGCCCACCTCGGGGCTACACCTTC. Protein sequence: CAWNEGPPRGYTF. This rearrangement joins TRBV30 to TRBJ1-2; D not resolved. Germline CDR1 and CDR2: GTSNPN and SVGIG (reference sequence). This CDR3 has 13 amino acids. The V end lost 4 bases, the J end lost 8 bases, and 17 bases lay between the germline ends.

The chain links TRBV29-1 to TRBJ2-1; TRBD2 aligns across 8 bases. Unmatched junction bases numbered 7, after V lost 3 bases and J lost 6 bases. Germline V gene lookup returns CDR1 SQVTM and CDR2 ANQGSEA. CDR3 length: 14 amino acids. The CDR3 region is CSVEPIGLANEQFF. In nucleotides, the CDR3 is TGCAGCGTTGAGCCAATCGGACTAGCCAATGAGCAGTTCTTC.

The rearrangement uses TRBV7-8 and TRBJ2-3; D unresolved. Between the trimmed V and J ends, which lost 4 bases and 5 bases, there was a span of 10 bases. This CDR3 spans 13 amino acids. Germline values: CDR1 SGHVS, CDR2 FQNEAQ. The CDR3 DNA reads as TGTGCCAGCAGCTCAGACCGCCAAGATACGCAGTATTTT. As protein: CASSSDRQDTQYF.

The chain joins TRBV7-3 to TRBJ1-2; weak D call: TRBD1 (5 bases). The CDR3 extends over 13 amino acids. From germline, CDR1 is SGHTA and CDR2 FQGTGA. Trimming pared 5 bases from V and 7 bases from J, leaving 14 bases between. CDR3 coding DNA: TGTGCCAGCAGCCCCCTCCCGAGGGGTGGCTACACCTTC. Translating gives CASSPLPRGGYTF.

The chain couples TRBV27 to TRBJ2-1; D call uncertain. This CDR3 has 14 residues. Germline CDR1 is MNHEY and CDR2 is SMNVEV (reference sequence). Between the trimmed V and J ends, which lost 6 bases and 8 bases, there was a span of 17 bases. CDR3 sequence reads: CASSQDPFVDEQFF. The DNA for the CDR3 is TGTGCCAGCAGCCAAGACCCTTTTGTAGATGAGCAGTTCTTC.

The V and J genes are TRBV28 and TRBJ2-5, with D possibly matching TRBD2 (5 bases). Germline CDR1 reads MDHEN; CDR2 reads SYDVKM. V was shortened by 6 bases and J by 5 bases, with 10 bases between the two germline ends. The CDR3 runs 12 residues. CDR3 in amino acids: CASSGRRETQYF. CDR3 DNA: TGTGCCAGCAGCGGTAGGAGGGAGACCCAGTACTTC.

The chain uses TRBV7-8 and TRBJ2-7, with TRBD1 matching over 7 bases. Germline CDR1 reads SGHVS; CDR2 reads FQNEAQ. The CDR3 length is 14 residues. V lost 4 bases and J lost 3; bases outside the gene matches: 6. The chain's CDR3 is CASSSGQYGYEQYF. CDR3 DNA sequence: TGTGCCAGCAGCTCGGGACAGTACGGCTACGAGCAGTACTTC.

The chain uses TRBV7-6 and TRBJ1-4; 8 bases map to TRBD1. CDR1 and CDR2 (germline): SGHVS, FNYEAQ. J was trimmed by 8 bases and V by 1 base; bases with no gene match: 9. This CDR3 has 16 amino acids. The CDR3 region has the DNA TGTGCCAGCAGCTTAGATGGGGGACAGGAGGACGAAAAACTGTTTTTT. It encodes CASSLDGGQEDEKLFF.